What follows are 24 T cell receptor beta chains derived from one specimen sequenced in a study of OX40 agonist ivuxolimab in advanced cancers. Sequencing was performed with immunoSEQ multiplex PCR; in TCRdb, only in-frame clones are kept and a portion is missing. The sample consists of more than 25,000 clones, 75% to 90% of them appearing once. Sample: CD4+ or CD8+ T cells sorted from blood, taken in a trial of the OX40 agonist ivuxolimab. Receptors were obtained from an adult with an advanced solid tumor such as melanoma, head and neck, liver or kidney cancer.

A note on this clone: One end of the junction is discordant with germline, which a read error may explain. This chain connects TRBV2 to TRBJ2-7, with 15 positions matching TRBD2. CDR1 is SNHLY and CDR2 is FYNNEI in the germline V gene. The CDR3 is 16 amino acids. The CDR3: CASSEGLAGGTYEQYF. CDR3 DNA: TGTGCCAGCAGCGAAGGACTAGCGGGGGGGACCTACGAGCAGTACTTC.

This clone was picked up a small number of times. The chain's CDR3 is CASIAGAYNEQFF. CDR3 nucleotide sequence: TGTGCCAGCATAGCGGGAGCCTACAATGAGCAGTTCTTC. The chain employs TRBV6-5 and TRBJ2-1, with 9 bases matching TRBD2. V was clipped by 7 bases and J by 2 bases; unmatched bases: 0. This CDR3 is built from 13 residues. The V gene's germline CDR1 is MNHEY and CDR2 SVGAGI.

The genes are TRBV27 and TRBJ1-5, with D perhaps TRBD1 (6 bases). The V gene lost 4 bases and the J gene lost 5 bases, with 12 bases spanning the gap. Germline lookup yields CDR1 MNHEY and CDR2 SMNVEV (reference sequence). This CDR3 comprises 14 residues. In DNA form, the CDR3 reads TGTGCCAGCAGTTCCTCTGGACAGCATCAGCCCCAGCATTTT. Amino acid sequence: CASSSSGQHQPQHF.

The chain is built from TRBV11-2 and TRBJ2-5; D gene unclear. In germline, CDR1 is SGHAT, CDR2 FQNNGV. The V end lost 1 base, the J end lost 5 bases, and 8 bases lay between the germline ends. This CDR3 region has 13 residues. The CDR3 region has the DNA TGTGCCAGCAGCTTAGTTATCCGGGAGACCCAGTACTTC. Protein: CASSLVIRETQYF.

The chain uses TRBV7-2 and TRBJ2-1; 8 bases match TRBD2. CDR3 size: 15 residues. Germline V gene sequence: CDR1 SGHTA, CDR2 FQGNSA. J lost 7 bases, V lost 4 bases, and 9 bases had no gene match. The CDR3 coding sequence is TGTGCCAGCAGCTCCGGGACTAGTGTCTTTAATGAGCAGTTCTTC. Translating it yields CASSSGTSVFNEQFF.

The rearrangement links TRBV5-6 to TRBJ1-1, with D perhaps matching TRBD1 (5 bases). This CDR3 comprises 15 residues. Between the trimmed V and J ends, which lost 3 bases and 5 bases, there was a span of 17 bases. CDR1 and CDR2 (germline): SGHDT, YYEEEE. The CDR3 DNA sequence: TGTGCCAGCAGCTCCGTGGAGAGGGCAGGGACTGAAGCTTTCTTT. Translating it yields CASSSVERAGTEAFF.

Written as DNA, the CDR3 is TGTGCCAGCAGCCCGGGACTAGCGGGAGAGACCCAGTACTTC. The encoded protein is CASSPGLAGETQYF. The rearrangement uses TRBV9 and TRBJ2-5, with TRBD2 matching over 12 bases. CDR3 size: 14 residues. Trimming removed 4 bases from V and 4 bases from J; junction bases left unmatched: 2. CDR1 and CDR2 (germline): SGDLS, YYNGEE.

This chain uses TRBV28 with TRBJ2-7, with D possibly matching TRBD2 (5 bases). This CDR3 has 15 amino acids. The germline V and J ends were trimmed by 6 bases and 1 base, with 16 bases remaining between them. Looked up from germline, CDR1 is MDHEN and CDR2 is SYDVKM. CDR3 in DNA: TGTGCCAGCAGCCGACGGGGTCTCCTTTCCTACGAGCAGTACTTC. Translated: CASSRRGLLSYEQYF.

The chain is built from TRBV19 and TRBJ1-2; maybe TRBD1 (6 bases). Trimming removed 3 bases from V and 4 bases from J, with 15 bases in between. Per germline, CDR1 LNHDA and CDR2 SQIVND (reference sequence). This CDR3 spans 15 amino acids. In DNA form, the CDR3 reads TGTGCCAGTAGTATCGGTTTGGGGACAATCTATGGCTACACCTTC. It yields the protein CASSIGLGTIYGYTF.

In the case of this clone: Since no conserved phenylalanine or tryptophan closes the CDR3, a read error is the likely cause. This sequence joins TRBV27 and TRBJ1-6; D unresolved. Germline loops: CDR1 MNHEY, CDR2 SMNVEV (reference sequence). This CDR3 contains 13 residues. V shed 4 bases and J shed 10 bases, with 11 bases lying between them. CDR3 amino acids: CASSSLRSSPLHL. For the CDR3, the DNA is TGTGCCAGCAGTTCGCTACGGTCATCACCCCTCCACCTT.

The chain uses TRBV9 and TRBJ2-5; tentative D call: TRBD2 (6 bases). CDR1 SGDLS and CDR2 YYNGEE come from the germline V gene. Trimming stripped 4 bases from V and 2 bases from J, with 12 bases between. The CDR3 consists of 14 residues. In DNA, the CDR3 is TGTGCCAGCAGCCTATTTGGGGGGCAAGAGACCCAGTACTTC. Its translation: CASSLFGGQETQYF.

V and J are TRBV7-6 and TRBJ2-7; 8 bases map to TRBD2. The CDR3 is 18 amino acids. The germline V gene encodes CDR1 SGHVS and CDR2 FNYEAQ. Trimming at V came to 3 bases and at J to 4 bases, leaving 17 bases not matched to a gene. In DNA, the CDR3 is TGTGCCAGCAGCTTGAACGCAGTTCCGGGACTAGAAACGTACGAGCAGTACTTC. Translating it yields CASSLNAVPGLETYEQYF.

This rearrangement joins TRBV5-1 to TRBJ2-2; 7 bases line up with TRBD1. V was pared by 3 bases and J by 4 bases, with 3 bases of the junction left unmatched. This CDR3 spans 14 amino acids. Germline V gene data show CDR1 as SGHRS and CDR2 as YFSETQ. CDR3 protein: CASSSAGGTGELFF. The CDR3 bases are TGCGCCAGCAGCTCCGCAGGGGGCACCGGGGAGCTGTTTTTT.

V and J are TRBV27 and TRBJ1-6, with D tentatively TRBD1 (6 bases). The V end was cut by 3 bases, the J end by 0 bases, with 9 bases between. Looked up from germline, CDR1 is MNHEY and CDR2 is SMNVEV (reference sequence). This CDR3 is built from 16 residues. CDR3 sequence: CASSFGGASYNSPLHF. CDR3 bases: TGTGCCAGCAGTTTTGGGGGGGCCTCCTATAATTCACCCCTCCACTTT.

The rearrangement uses TRBV7-3 and TRBJ1-1, with 9 bases that match TRBD1. The V segment lost 5 bases and the J segment 7 bases; nucleotides outside the gene matches: 5. Looked up from germline, CDR1 is SGHTA and CDR2 is FQGTGA. CDR3 size: 13 residues. Here the CDR3 DNA reads TGTGCCAGCAGCGCAACAGGGGGCGGTGAAGCTTTCTTT. This encodes CASSATGGGEAFF.

J is TRBJ2-5 and V is TRBV11-2; D perhaps matches TRBD2 (5 bases). V lost 6 bases, J lost 2 bases, and 22 bases lay in between. CDR1 is SGHAT and CDR2 is FQNNGV in the germline V gene. This CDR3 region has 17 residues. The CDR3 DNA is TGTGCCAGCAGACGTCCAGCTTCAGAGGGATTTCAAGAGACCCAGTACTTC. It yields the protein CASRRPASEGFQETQYF.

The J gene is TRBJ2-1, the V gene TRBV5-6; 9 positions match TRBD2. The V gene's germline CDR1 is SGHDT and CDR2 YYEEEE. Unmatched junction bases numbered 4, after V lost 7 bases and J lost 5 bases. This CDR3 contains 13 residues. Written as DNA, the CDR3 is TGTGCCAGCGGGCTAGCGGGGCACAATGAGCAGTTCTTC. As protein: CASGLAGHNEQFF.

The rearrangement uses TRBV9 and TRBJ2-2, with a tentative D call TRBD1 (6 bases). CDR3 length: 14 amino acids. The V end was cut by 6 bases, the J end by 3 bases, with 12 bases between. The germline gives CDR1 SGDLS, CDR2 YYNGEE. CDR3 nucleotide sequence: TGTGCCAGCACAGGGGCCACGGACACCGGGGAGCTGTTTTTT. Its translation: CASTGATDTGELFF.

The J gene is TRBJ2-5, the V gene TRBV19; TRBD2 aligns across 10 bases. The V gene end was trimmed by 2 bases and the J gene end by 2 bases; junction bases not matched to a gene: 5. CDR3 size: 16 residues. The germline gives CDR1 LNHDA, CDR2 SQIVND (reference sequence). The DNA of the CDR3 is TGTGCCAGTAGTATACCCCGGACTAGCGGACAAGAGACCCAGTACTTC. Its translation: CASSIPRTSGQETQYF. Supplemented by reference TRBV19 and TRBJ2-5, the full variable domain reads DGGITQSPKYLFRKEGQNVTLSCEQNLNHDAMYWYRQDPGQGLRLIYYSQIVNDFQKGDIAEGYSVSREKKESFPLTVTSAQKNPTAFYLCASSIPRTSGQETQYFGPGTRLLVL.

CDR3 sequence reads: CASSLGGGAVLAKNIQYF. The CDR3 DNA reads as TGTGCCAGCAGCCTGGGCGGGGGGGCCGTACTGGCCAAAAACATTCAGTACTTC. The chain is built from TRBV4-2 and TRBJ2-4; 9 positions agree with TRBD2. The V segment lost 4 bases and the J segment 1 base; nucleotides outside the gene matches: 11. CDR1 is LGHNA and CDR2 is YNFKEQ in the germline V gene. The CDR3 totals 18 residues.

This clone was seen once. This sequence joins TRBV7-3 and TRBJ2-3, with 10 bases aligning to TRBD2. The CDR3 consists of 17 residues. Trimming removed 1 base from V and 4 bases from J; junction bases left unmatched: 8. Germline V gene sequence: CDR1 SGHTA, CDR2 FQGTGA. CDR3 loop: CASSLMGTSGGADTQYF. CDR3 nucleotides: TGTGCCAGCAGCTTAATGGGAACGAGCGGGGGGGCAGATACGCAGTATTTT.

The rearrangement links TRBV30 to TRBJ2-1; D is unresolved. Per the germline V gene, CDR1 is GTSNPN and CDR2 is SVGIG (reference sequence). The length of the CDR3 is 12 residues. V shed 0 bases and J shed 5 bases, with 5 bases lying between them. CDR3 residues: CAWSVWHNEQFF. The CDR3 nucleotides are TGTGCCTGGAGTGTGTGGCACAATGAGCAGTTCTTC.

This clone has just a few counts. The chain couples TRBV27 to TRBJ1-5; 7 bases agree with TRBD1. Losses at the gene ends were 5 bases for V and 5 bases for J; bases not matched to a gene: 6. This CDR3 spans 14 amino acids. CDR1 MNHEY and CDR2 SMNVEV come from the germline V gene (reference sequence). The CDR3 DNA is TGTGCCAGCAGTGCCCGGGACAGACATCAGCCCCAGCATTTT. Translated: CASSARDRHQPQHF.

The V call is TRBV7-9, the J call TRBJ2-7; weak D call: TRBD1 (7 bases). Deletions cut 5 bases from V and 0 bases from J, with 14 bases between. Germline lookup yields CDR1 SEHNR and CDR2 FQNEAQ (reference sequence). CDR3 length: 15 residues. The CDR3 sequence is CASSRGQDYSYEQYF. The CDR3 nucleotides are TGTGCCAGCAGCCGCGGACAGGACTACTCCTACGAGCAGTACTTC.